The sample holds many counts of the clone carrying this TCR beta chain. Amplification of TCR beta CDR3 regions used RNA as the template. During a first-round RT-PCR of the TCR CDR3, the HTBI primer set was used. In TCRdb, the multiplex PCR reads were re-called with MiXCR into one record per CDR3 protein. The table records 540,000 or so distinct CDR3 sequences, about half of them present only once. Deletions cut 3 bases from V and 12 bases from J, with 20 bases between. The CDR3 contains 14 residues. Germline lookup yields CDR1 SEHNR and CDR2 FQNEAQ (reference sequence). The data stem from a study of T cells in Graves' hyperthyroidism and ophthalmopathy.

The gene calls are TRBV7-9 and TRBJ1-1; maybe TRBD1 (6 bases). This sequence originates from an adult woman with Graves' disease, either hyperthyroidism or ophthalmopathy (not recorded which). The sequenced material came from peripheral blood or thyroid tissue (not recorded which). CDR3 residues: CASSLRQGNERTFF. CDR3 DNA sequence: TGTGCCAGCAGCTTGCGGCAGGGGAACGAGAGAACTTTCTTT.